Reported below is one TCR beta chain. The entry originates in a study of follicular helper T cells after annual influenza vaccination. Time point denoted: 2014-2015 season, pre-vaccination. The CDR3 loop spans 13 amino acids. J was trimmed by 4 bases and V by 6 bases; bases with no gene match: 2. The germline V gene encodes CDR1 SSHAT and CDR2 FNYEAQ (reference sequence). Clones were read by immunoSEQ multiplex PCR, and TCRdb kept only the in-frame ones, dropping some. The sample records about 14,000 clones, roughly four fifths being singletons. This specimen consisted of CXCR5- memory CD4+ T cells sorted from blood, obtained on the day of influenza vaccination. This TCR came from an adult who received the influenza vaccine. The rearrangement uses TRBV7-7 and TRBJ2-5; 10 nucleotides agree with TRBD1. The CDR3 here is CASSRDRGETQYF. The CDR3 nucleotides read TGTGCCAGCAGTCGGGACAGGGGAGAGACCCAGTACTTC.